The 14 T cell receptor beta chains given below trace back to one sample, sequenced in a study of CD8+ T cells in alopecia areata. Treatment denoted: oral pan-JAK inhibitor, 5-10 mg twice daily. Following extraction, RNA underwent reverse transcription to cDNA, which served as the sequencing template. The method was immunoSEQ multiplex PCR; TCRdb's version includes in-frame clones alone and lacks a portion of them. The data contain 200,000 to 250,000 clones, under 60% of them singletons. Sequencing used CD4+ T cells sorted from blood, obtained at week 4, from a patient treated with tofacitinib. These receptors were taken from a human donor with alopecia areata.

This clone was seen a handful of times. The chain recombines TRBV28 with TRBJ2-2; 7 bases match TRBD1. Per germline, CDR1 MDHEN and CDR2 SYDVKM. This CDR3 has 15 residues. Trimming removed 7 bases from V and 1 base from J; junction bases left unmatched: 6. CDR3 amino acids: CASNPGQRNTGELFF. The CDR3, as DNA: TGTGCCAGCAACCCGGGACAGAGGAACACCGGGGAGCTGTTTTTT.

This rearrangement joins TRBV4-3 to TRBJ1-1, with D tentatively TRBD1 (6 bases). Germline CDR1 is LGHNA and CDR2 is YSLEER. Trimming took off 9 bases at V and 2 bases at J, with 13 bases between the two ends. The CDR3 is made up of 13 amino acids. Here the CDR3 reads CASSRGINTEAFF. The CDR3 DNA reads TGCGCCAGTAGCAGGGGTATCAACACTGAAGCTTTCTTT.

The rearrangement links TRBV4-2 to TRBJ2-7; D is perhaps TRBD1 (7 bases). The CDR3 is 14 amino acids. The V and J ends lost 0 bases and 4 bases respectively, with 10 bases between them. Germline V CDR1 and CDR2: LGHNA, YNFKEQ. The CDR3 DNA is TGTGCCAGCAGCCAAGACAGGGGGAGGTACGAGCAGTACTTC. It yields the protein CASSQDRGRYEQYF.

This clone was observed a few times. The chain is built from TRBV4-1 and TRBJ1-1; maybe TRBD1 (5 bases). Trimming removed 6 bases from V and 1 base from J, with 15 bases in between. CDR3 size: 15 residues. Germline CDR1 and CDR2: MGHRA and YSYEKL. CDR3 nucleotides: TGCGCCAGCAGGGGACTGGGAGGGCCGAACACTGAAGCTTTCTTT. Translating it yields CASRGLGGPNTEAFF.

This clone was seen only a few times. The chain couples TRBV18 to TRBJ2-1, with TRBD2 matching over 9 bases. With 3 bases clipped from V and 6 bases from J, the junction kept 9 bases outside the gene matches. The CDR3 has 16 amino acids. In germline, CDR1 is KGHSH, CDR2 LQKENI. In DNA, the CDR3 is TGTGCCAGCTCACCTACCACTGGGACTAGCTTCAATGAGCAGTTCTTC. Amino acid sequence: CASSPTTGTSFNEQFF.

A few counts support this clone. This same CDR3 is encoded by further DNA sequences in the sample. The gene calls are TRBV5-1 and TRBJ2-7; TRBD1 agrees at 8 bases. The CDR3 runs 14 residues. Germline loops: CDR1 SGHRS, CDR2 YFSETQ. With V trimmed by 4 bases and J by 0 bases, 3 bases remained unmatched. CDR3 sequence (DNA): TGCGCCAGCAGCACGGGGACAGGCTCCTACGAGCAGTACTTC. Encoded protein: CASSTGTGSYEQYF.

This chain uses TRBV5-1 with TRBJ1-6, with D maybe TRBD1 (5 bases). The V end was cut by 3 bases, the J end by 8 bases, with 15 bases between. This CDR3 spans 15 amino acids. Germline CDR1 SGHRS, CDR2 YFSETQ. The CDR3 here is CASSSMPMGDSPLHF. The CDR3 DNA is TGCGCCAGCAGCTCCATGCCCATGGGGGATTCACCCCTCCACTTT.

This chain joins TRBV30 and TRBJ1-1; 12 nucleotides line up with TRBD1. Germline V gives CDR1 GTSNPN, CDR2 SVGIG (reference sequence). CDR3 length: 13 amino acids. V lost 6 bases, J lost 12 bases, and 11 bases stayed unmatched. DNA of the CDR3: TGTGCCTGTGGGACAGGGGGCAATGCGAGGTCTTTCTTT. It yields the protein CACGTGGNARSFF.

The chain recombines TRBV30 with TRBJ1-1; D uncertain. The CDR3 has 13 residues. The germline V gene encodes CDR1 GTSNPN and CDR2 SVGIG (reference sequence). V was shortened by 0 bases and J by 2 bases, with 7 bases between the two germline ends. CDR3 region: CAWSVLDNTEAFF. The CDR3, as DNA: TGTGCCTGGAGTGTACTAGATAACACTGAAGCTTTCTTT.

The chain couples TRBV27 to TRBJ1-4; possibly TRBD1 for D (6 bases). Germline assignment: CDR1 MNHEY and CDR2 SMNVEV (reference sequence). The CDR3 contains 15 residues. V was clipped by 4 bases and J by 7 bases, with 16 bases between them. The CDR3 here is CASSSQQGWGEKLFF. CDR3 coding DNA: TGTGCCAGCAGTTCACAACAGGGTTGGGGTGAAAAACTGTTTTTT.

The J gene is TRBJ2-7, the V gene TRBV4-3; TRBD1 matches at 8 bases. The V gene's germline CDR1 is LGHNA and CDR2 YSLEER. Trimming took 0 bases from V and 4 from J; bases not matched to a gene: 14. This CDR3 is 18 amino acids long. The CDR3: CASSQEERLTGVRYEQYF. The CDR3 DNA sequence: TGCGCCAGCAGCCAAGAGGAGCGATTGACAGGGGTACGATACGAGCAGTACTTC.

The chain recombines TRBV29-1 with TRBJ2-1; D remains ambiguous. Germline loops: CDR1 SQVTM, CDR2 ANQGSEA. This CDR3 contains 14 residues. V was clipped by 3 bases and J by 0 bases, with 9 bases between them. The CDR3 DNA is TGCAGCGTTGATCTTCCGGCCTCCTACAATGAGCAGTTCTTC. Encoded protein: CSVDLPASYNEQFF.

V and J are TRBV29-1 and TRBJ1-2, with D perhaps TRBD1 (6 bases). Trimming removed 4 bases from V and 10 bases from J, with 34 bases in between. The germline CDR1 and CDR2 sequences are SQVTM and ANQGSEA. CDR3 size: 18 residues. The CDR3 DNA is TGCAGCGTTGCGGACTCGACAGGAAGTTCTCCCCGAGGAAACATCTACACCTTC. Translating gives CSVADSTGSSPRGNIYTF.

This rearrangement joins TRBV9 to TRBJ2-3, with a possible D match to TRBD1 (6 bases). V gave up 3 bases and J gave up 1 base, with 15 bases separating them. The V gene's germline CDR1 is SGDLS and CDR2 YYNGEE. The CDR3 is 16 amino acids. CDR3 sequence reads: CASSAAPGHRTDTQYF. The CDR3 nucleotides read TGTGCCAGCAGCGCAGCCCCGGGACACCGCACAGATACGCAGTATTTT.